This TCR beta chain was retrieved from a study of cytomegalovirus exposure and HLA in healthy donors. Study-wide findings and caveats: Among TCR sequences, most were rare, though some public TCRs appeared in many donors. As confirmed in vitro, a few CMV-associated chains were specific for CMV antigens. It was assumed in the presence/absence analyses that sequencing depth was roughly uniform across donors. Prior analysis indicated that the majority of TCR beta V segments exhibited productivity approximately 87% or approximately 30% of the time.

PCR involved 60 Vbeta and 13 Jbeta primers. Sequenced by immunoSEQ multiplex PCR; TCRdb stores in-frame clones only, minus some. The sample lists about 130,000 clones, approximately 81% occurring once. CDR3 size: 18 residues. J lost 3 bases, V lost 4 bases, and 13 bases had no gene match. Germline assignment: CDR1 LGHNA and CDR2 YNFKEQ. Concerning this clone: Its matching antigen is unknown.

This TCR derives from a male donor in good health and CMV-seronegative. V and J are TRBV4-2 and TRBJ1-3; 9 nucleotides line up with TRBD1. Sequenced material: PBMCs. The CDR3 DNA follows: TGTGCCAGCAGCCGCTCATCGACGGGACAGGGATTTGGAAACACCATATATTTT. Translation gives CASSRSSTGQGFGNTIYF.